The clone carrying this T cell receptor (beta chain) appeared once. Assay: immunoSEQ multiplex PCR; the TCRdb copy retains only in-frame clones and omits some. The sample shows 20,000 to 25,000 clones, 35% to 50% of them seen only once. V shed 6 bases, J shed 4 bases, and the junction held 14 bases outside the gene matches. CDR1 MDHEN and CDR2 SYDVKM come from the germline V gene. The CDR3 runs 18 residues. The data were obtained in a study of graft-versus-host responses after intestinal transplantation. As for the study in general: Recipients had multivisceral, liver-intestinal, or isolated intestinal transplants. Induction using anti-thymocyte globulin, followed by tacrolimus and steroids for approximately three years, was given to all recipients. The study, taken as a whole, reports: The authors found GvH clones in recipient marrow, some appearing first in ileum or blood.

The authors plated about 200,000 CFSE-labeled responder cells with about 200,000 irradiated, violet-dye-labeled stimulator cells. The sequence came from a human patient who was an organ donor for intestinal transplantation. Sequencing was performed on alloreactive CD8+ T cells from a mixed lymphocyte reaction culture, taken before transplantation. This sample's subset: CFSE-low proliferating T cells sorted from roughly 6-day pre-transplant mixed lymphocyte reaction (GvH or HvG direction). The chain links TRBV28 to TRBJ2-2; 10 bases align to TRBD2. The CDR3 spells CASRAAHLAGVSTGELFF. The DNA of the CDR3 is TGTGCCAGCAGAGCAGCACATCTAGCGGGAGTTAGCACCGGGGAGCTGTTTTTT.